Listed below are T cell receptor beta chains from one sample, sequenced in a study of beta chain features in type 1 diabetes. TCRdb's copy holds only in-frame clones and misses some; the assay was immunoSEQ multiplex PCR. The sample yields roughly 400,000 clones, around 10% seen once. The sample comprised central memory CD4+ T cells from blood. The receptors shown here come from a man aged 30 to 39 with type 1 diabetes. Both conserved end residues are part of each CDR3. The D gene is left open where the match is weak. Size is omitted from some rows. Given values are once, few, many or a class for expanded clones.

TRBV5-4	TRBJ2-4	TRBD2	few	CASSQDHGGSAKNIQYF	TGTGCCAGCAGCCAAGATCATGGCGGGAGTGCCAAAAACATTCAGTACTTC
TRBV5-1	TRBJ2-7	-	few	CASSWTTDSSYEQYF	TGCGCCAGCAGCTGGACAACGGACAGTTCCTACGAGCAGTACTTC
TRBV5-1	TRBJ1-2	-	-	CASSPTVTSFYGYTF	TGCGCCAGCAGCCCGACAGTTACCTCCTTCTATGGCTACACCTTC
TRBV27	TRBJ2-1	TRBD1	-	CASSLTGVEQFF	TGTGCCAGCAGCCTAACAGGGGTTGAGCAGTTCTTC
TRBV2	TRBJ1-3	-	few	CASSESGRNFGNTIYF	TGTGCCAGCAGTGAAAGCGGCAGGAACTTTGGAAACACCATATATTTT
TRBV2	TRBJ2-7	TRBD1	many	CASSRDRYEQYF	TGTGCCAGCAGTAGGGACAGATACGAGCAGTACTTC
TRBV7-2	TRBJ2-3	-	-	CASSLEGTHPTQYF	TGTGCCAGCAGCCTAGAAGGGACTCATCCCACGCAGTATTTT
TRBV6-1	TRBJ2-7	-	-	CASKGRLGGSYEQYF	TGTGCCAGCAAAGGGCGCTTGGGGGGTTCCTACGAGCAGTACTTC
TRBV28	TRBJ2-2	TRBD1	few	CASRPGGAANTGELFF	TGTGCCAGCAGGCCAGGGGGCGCGGCGAACACCGGGGAGCTGTTTTTT
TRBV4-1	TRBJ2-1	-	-	CASSPSSYNEQFF	TGCGCCAGCAGCCCCTCATCCTACAATGAGCAGTTCTTC
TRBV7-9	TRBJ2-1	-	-	CASNRIGRYNEQFF	TGTGCCAGCAACCGAATAGGCAGGTACAATGAGCAGTTCTTC
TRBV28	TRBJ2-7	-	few	CASSLRAEQYF	TGTGCCAGCAGTTTAAGGGCCGAACAGTACTTC
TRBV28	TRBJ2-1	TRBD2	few	CASRLPGLAGYGEQFF	TGTGCCAGCAGACTTCCGGGACTAGCGGGATATGGTGAGCAGTTCTTC
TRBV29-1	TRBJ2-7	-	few	CSVEDSPRDEQYF	TGCAGCGTTGAAGACAGTCCGCGCGACGAGCAGTACTTC
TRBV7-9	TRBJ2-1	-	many	CASSYLYNEQFF	TGTGCCAGCAGCTACCTGTACAATGAGCAGTTCTTC
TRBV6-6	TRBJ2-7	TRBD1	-	CASSYRQGVSYEQYF	TGTGCCAGCAGTTACAGACAGGGGGTGTCCTACGAGCAGTACTTC
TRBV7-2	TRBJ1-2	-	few	CASSPRDTYGYTF	TGTGCCAGCAGCCCCCGGGACACCTATGGCTACACCTTC
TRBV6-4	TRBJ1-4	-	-	CASSFWGRLFNEKLFF	TGTGCCAGCAGTTTTTGGGGGCGCTTATTTAATGAAAAACTGTTTTTT
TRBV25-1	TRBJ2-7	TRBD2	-	CASSASSGRLTYEQYF	TGTGCCAGCAGTGCCTCTAGCGGGAGGCTCACCTACGAGCAGTACTTC
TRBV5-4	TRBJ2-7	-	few	CASSLGGTRTYEQYF	TGTGCCAGCAGCTTGGGAGGGACCCGAACCTACGAGCAGTACTTC
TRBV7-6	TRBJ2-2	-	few	CASSFAGAGELFF	TGTGCCAGCAGCTTCGCCGGGGCCGGGGAGCTGTTTTTT
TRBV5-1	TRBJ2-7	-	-	CASSLVQGGYEQYF	TGCGCCAGCAGCTTGGTACAGGGCGGGTACGAGCAGTACTTC
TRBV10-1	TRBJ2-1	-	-	CASSGTSNEQFF	TGCGCCAGCTCAGGGACCTCCAATGAGCAGTTCTTC
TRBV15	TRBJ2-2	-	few	CATSPLRGRGTGELFF	TGTGCCACCAGCCCGTTGAGGGGAAGGGGCACCGGGGAGCTGTTTTTT
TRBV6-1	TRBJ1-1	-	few	CASSEGTENTEAFF	TGTGCCAGCAGTGAAGGGACAGAGAACACTGAAGCTTTCTTT
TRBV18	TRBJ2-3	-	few	CASSPKVRGRAVDTQYF	TGTGCCAGCTCACCAAAGGTCCGGGGAAGAGCCGTCGATACGCAGTATTTT
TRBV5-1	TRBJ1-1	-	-	CASSPRMGAELNTEAFF	TGCGCCAGCAGCCCTCGGATGGGGGCAGAATTGAACACTGAAGCTTTCTTT
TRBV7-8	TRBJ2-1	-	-	CASSSTGSYNEQFF	TGTGCCAGCAGCTCTACAGGGTCCTACAATGAGCAGTTCTTC
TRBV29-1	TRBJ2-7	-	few	CSAEGDRGSYEQYF	TGCAGCGCCGAAGGGGACCGGGGGTCCTACGAGCAGTACTTC
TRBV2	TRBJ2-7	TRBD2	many	CASSGLAARYEQYF	TGTGCCAGCAGTGGACTAGCGGCTAGGTACGAGCAGTACTTC
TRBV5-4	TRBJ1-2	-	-	CASSQDVSYGYTF	TGTGCCAGCAGCCAAGATGTCAGTTATGGCTACACCTTC
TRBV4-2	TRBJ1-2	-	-	CASSPGAGLGYGYTF	TGTGCCAGCAGCCCAGGGGCGGGACTAGGCTATGGCTACACCTTC
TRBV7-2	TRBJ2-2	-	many	CASTQTSYSPGELFF	TGTGCCAGCACCCAAACCTCGTACAGTCCCGGGGAGCTGTTTTTT
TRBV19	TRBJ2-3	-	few	CASSWGRGDTQYF	TGTGCCAGTAGTTGGGGCCGGGGGGATACGCAGTATTTT
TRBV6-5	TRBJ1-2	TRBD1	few	CASSSRDRAGYTF	TGTGCCAGCAGTTCCAGGGACAGAGCAGGCTACACCTTC
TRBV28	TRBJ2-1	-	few	CASSAGGLKSHEQFF	TGTGCCAGCAGTGCAGGGGGACTCAAGTCCCATGAGCAGTTCTTC
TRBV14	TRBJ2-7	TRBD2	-	CASSPVPGGGPYEQYF	TGTGCCAGCAGCCCGGTCCCGGGGGGTGGTCCCTACGAGCAGTACTTC
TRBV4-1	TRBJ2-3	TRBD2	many	CASSQPTSGRADTQYF	TGCGCCAGCAGCCAACCTACTAGCGGGAGGGCAGATACGCAGTATTTT
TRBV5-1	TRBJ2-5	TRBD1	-	CASSFRQGRETQYF	TGCGCCAGCAGCTTTCGACAGGGTCGAGAGACCCAGTACTTC